This T cell receptor (beta chain) was sequenced in a study of coeliac disease. Each fraction contributed one roughly 500,000-cell aliquot for sequencing. This clone was seen only a few times. The antigen remains undetermined. Other nucleotide sequences from this sample produce the same CDR3. Generated by immunoSEQ multiplex PCR, the TCRdb table keeps only in-frame clones and is missing some. The table includes several thousand clones, more than 55% detected once. Overall study results and limits: In active celiac disease, intraepithelial and lamina propria TRB and TRG repertoires were less clonal than controls. According to the authors, this method cannot detect gliadin-specific T cells in an unbiased way.

This TCR was recovered from a woman aged 60 to 75 with celiac disease. Sequenced material: intraepithelial lymphocytes from the gut.

The CDR3 protein is CASSLSTTDTQYF. CDR3 in DNA: TGCGCCAGCAGCTTGTCTACGACAGATACGCAGTATTTT. This rearrangement joins TRBV5-1 to TRBJ2-3, with unresolved D. Germline CDR1 SGHRS, CDR2 YFSETQ. Trimming left V 1 base short and J 3 bases short, with 6 bases between. CDR3 length: 13 residues.